This TCR beta chain was identified in a study of blood T cell repertoires in COVID-19. The method was immunoSEQ multiplex PCR; TCRdb's version includes in-frame clones alone and lacks a portion of them. The table has 150,000 or so clones, roughly 84% seen once; the top ten hold around a sixth. The V segment lost 3 bases and the J segment 3 bases; nucleotides outside the gene matches: 3. The CDR3 contains 15 residues. CDR1 is KGHSH, CDR2 LQKENI, per germline. Recovered status applied to Cohort 3 donors who had two consecutive negative PCRs. It also applied to those with clearance or with symptom resolution.

The clonotype comes from a man aged 60-69 years who had recovered from COVID-19. The material sequenced was PBMCs or T cells enriched from blood (not recorded which). V and J are TRBV18 and TRBJ2-3; 10 bases fit TRBD2. The CDR3 region is CASSPRTSGTDTQYF. For the CDR3, the DNA is TGTGCCAGCTCACCTAGGACTAGCGGAACAGATACGCAGTATTTT.